A single sample gave rise to the 20 T cell receptor beta chains below, sequenced in a study of beta chain features in type 1 diabetes. As every portion of the isolated RNA was reverse transcribed, the sequencing read expressed TCRB transcripts. The method was immunoSEQ multiplex PCR; TCRdb's version includes in-frame clones alone and lacks a portion of them. The sample holds 630,000 or so clones, roughly an eighth seen once. Notes on the study in general: The study found moderately but significantly shorter TCRB CDR3s in all four CD4+ subsets of Type 1 diabetes patients.

These receptors are not linked to any known antigen. The sequenced material came from naive CD4+ T cells from blood. These receptors were collected from a man between 18 and 29 years old with type 1 diabetes.

There are a few counts of this clone. The CDR3 DNA sequence: TGTGCCAGCAGCTTAGGTCTTTACGAGACCCAGTACTTC. Encoded protein: CASSLGLYETQYF. The chain uses TRBV7-2 and TRBJ2-5; D is ambiguous. The CDR3 consists of 13 residues. In germline, CDR1 is SGHTA, CDR2 FQGNSA. Trimming cost V 1 base and J 5 bases, with 8 bases left between them.

V is TRBV7-9 and J is TRBJ2-3, with D possibly matching TRBD1 (5 bases). CDR3 size: 14 residues. The V end was cut by 11 bases, the J end by 0 bases, with 15 bases between. CDR1 and CDR2 (germline): SEHNR, FQNEAQ (reference sequence). The CDR3 DNA reads as TGTGCCCGCCCCAGGGCCCTGAGCACAGATACGCAGTATTTT. Protein product: CARPRALSTDTQYF.

The rearrangement links TRBV4-2 to TRBJ1-2; D call uncertain. This CDR3 contains 14 residues. Between the trimmed V and J ends, which lost 0 bases and 6 bases, there was a span of 11 bases. Germline CDR1 is LGHNA and CDR2 is YNFKEQ. CDR3 sequence: CASSQDVGRDGYTF. As DNA, the CDR3 is TGTGCCAGCAGCCAAGATGTAGGGAGGGATGGCTACACCTTC.

V is TRBV9 and J is TRBJ2-7, with 7 bases lining up with TRBD1. CDR1 SGDLS and CDR2 YYNGEE come from the germline V gene. Trimming at V came to 3 bases and at J to 6 bases, leaving 9 bases not matched to a gene. The CDR3 totals 14 residues. CDR3 nucleotide sequence: TGTGCCAGCAGCGGAGGAGAATACAGGGGCGAGCAGTACTTC. Protein: CASSGGEYRGEQYF.

This clone was observed a handful of times. This chain connects TRBV2 to TRBJ2-1, with TRBD2 as a possible D gene (6 bases). CDR3 size: 13 residues. Germline V gene lookup returns CDR1 SNHLY and CDR2 FYNNEI. V was trimmed by 6 bases and J by 8 bases, leaving 14 bases between them. CDR3 nucleotides: TGTGCCAGCAGACCACCTGCGGGGTATGAGCAGTTCTTC. Residues: CASRPPAGYEQFF.

The genes are TRBV5-6 and TRBJ2-7; D is unresolved. CDR1 and CDR2 from the germline V gene are SGHDT and YYEEEE. This CDR3 is built from 13 residues. The V end lost 0 bases, the J end lost 2 bases, and 6 bases lay between the germline ends. Written as DNA, the CDR3 is TGTGCCAGCAGCTTGGCTGTTACCTACGAGCAGTACTTC. It yields the protein CASSLAVTYEQYF. The entire variable domain, with the rest obtained from reference TRBV5-6 and TRBJ2-7, is as follows: DAGVTQSPTHLIKTRGQQVTLRCSPKSGHDTVSWYQQALGQGPQFIFQYYEEEERQRGNFPDRFSGHQFPNYSSELNVNALLLGDSALYLCASSLAVTYEQYFGPGTRLTVT.

This clone has only a few counts. The rearrangement joins TRBV2 to TRBJ1-1, with D hard to call. This CDR3 is built from 11 residues. Between the trimmed V and J ends, which lost 6 bases and 7 bases, there was a span of 9 bases. Germline lookup yields CDR1 SNHLY and CDR2 FYNNEI. As DNA, the CDR3 is TGTGCCAGCAGGATGGAAGTTGAAGCTTTCTTT. Translated, it gives CASRMEVEAFF.

The sample holds a few counts of this clone. The V and J genes are TRBV30 and TRBJ2-3, with 7 positions matching TRBD1. Trimming cost V 3 bases and J 4 bases; bases outside gene matches: 13. The germline V gene has CDR1 GTSNPN and CDR2 SVGIG (reference sequence). The CDR3 sequence is 16 residues long. CDR3 residues: CAWSHLPGQRSDTQYF. DNA of the CDR3: TGTGCCTGGAGCCATTTGCCGGGACAGAGATCAGATACGCAGTATTTT.

This clone has a handful of counts. This chain uses TRBV4-3 with TRBJ2-3; 8 bases fit TRBD2. Germline CDR1 LGHNA, CDR2 YSLEER. This CDR3 is 15 amino acids long. The V segment lost 0 bases and the J segment 6 bases; nucleotides outside the gene matches: 5. The CDR3 region has the DNA TGCGCCAGCAGCCAAGACCCGGGGGGGGCGGATACGCAGTATTTT. Protein sequence: CASSQDPGGADTQYF.

There are a few counts of this clone. The chain combines TRBV2 with TRBJ1-1; unclear D gene. V was cut by 6 bases and J by 0 bases, with 8 bases left in between. This CDR3 spans 13 amino acids. Germline V CDR1 and CDR2: SNHLY, FYNNEI. CDR3 nucleotides: TGTGCCAGCAGAACAAGCATGAACACTGAAGCTTTCTTT. As protein: CASRTSMNTEAFF.

The chain employs TRBV7-2 and TRBJ2-3; 9 nucleotides match TRBD2. V lost 8 bases to trimming and J lost 0 bases; unmatched junction nucleotides: 12. The CDR3 totals 17 residues. CDR1 is SGHTA and CDR2 is FQGNSA in the germline V gene. Here the CDR3 DNA reads TGTGCCAGCCGACGGGCTAGCGGGGACCCAAGCACAGATACGCAGTATTTT. It specifies CASRRASGDPSTDTQYF.

This clone has a handful of counts. V usage is TRBV5-1 and J usage is TRBJ2-3, with TRBD2 matching over 7 bases. The CDR3 runs 16 residues. Germline V gene sequence: CDR1 SGHRS, CDR2 YFSETQ. Germline trimming cut 0 bases from V and 0 bases from J; bases unmatched to any gene: 4. The CDR3 here is CASSLGLAVSTDTQYF. The CDR3 coding sequence is TGCGCCAGCAGCTTGGGCCTAGCGGTCAGCACAGATACGCAGTATTTT.

The V gene is TRBV5-1, the J gene TRBJ2-7; D tentatively reads TRBD1 or TRBD2 (5 bases each). Germline loops: CDR1 SGHRS, CDR2 YFSETQ. This CDR3 has 17 residues. The germline V and J ends were trimmed by 1 base and 3 bases, with 20 bases remaining between them. The DNA of the CDR3 is TGCGCCAGCAGCTTGTTTCCCCGAACCGGGACCCTCTACGAGCAGTACTTC. Protein sequence: CASSLFPRTGTLYEQYF.

The chain combines TRBV7-9 with TRBJ2-7, with D possibly being TRBD1 (5 bases). Trimming took off 3 bases at V and 5 bases at J, with 11 bases between the two ends. The CDR3 is 13 amino acids. CDR1 and CDR2 (germline): SEHNR, FQNEAQ (reference sequence). The CDR3 reads CASSLVTEDEQYF. The CDR3, as DNA: TGTGCCAGCAGCTTGGTGACAGAGGACGAGCAGTACTTC.

The rearrangement uses TRBV29-1 and TRBJ2-1; TRBD1 is a possible D gene (6 bases). CDR1 is SQVTM, CDR2 ANQGSEA, per germline. CDR3 length: 13 amino acids. V was shortened by 1 base and J by 6 bases, with 10 bases between the two germline ends. The CDR3 region has the DNA TGCAGCGTTGAAGGTGTCAGGGGCAATGAGCAGTTCTTC. Residues: CSVEGVRGNEQFF.

The chain recombines TRBV15 with TRBJ2-5; tentatively, D is TRBD2 (6 bases). The CDR3 sequence is 14 residues long. Germline CDR1 is LNHNV and CDR2 is YYDKDF (reference sequence). V lost 4 bases and J lost 5, with 14 bases in between. Written as DNA, the CDR3 is TGTGCCACCAGCACTAGGCCGGGGAGGGAGACCCAGTACTTC. Amino acid sequence: CATSTRPGRETQYF.

There are a few counts of this clone. The chain links TRBV7-9 to TRBJ2-5, with 7 positions matching TRBD2. CDR3 length equals 15 residues. The V gene's germline CDR1 is SEHNR and CDR2 FQNEAQ (reference sequence). V shed 5 bases and J 3 bases; nucleotides not matched to a gene: 9. CDR3 protein: CASSQTSRLEETQYF. CDR3 bases: TGTGCCAGCAGCCAGACTAGCCGTTTGGAAGAGACCCAGTACTTC.

CDR3 sequence: CASSEGQHYEQYF. In nucleotides, the CDR3 is TGTGCCAGCAGTGAGGGACAGCACTACGAGCAGTACTTC. The chain is built from TRBV6-5 and TRBJ2-7, with TRBD1 matching over 7 bases. The CDR3 sequence is 13 residues long. V was pared by 5 bases and J by 3 bases, with 4 bases of the junction left unmatched. Looked up from germline, CDR1 is MNHEY and CDR2 is SVGAGI.

This clone was found a few times. V is TRBV19 and J is TRBJ2-5; no firm D call. Trimming took 4 bases from V and 3 from J, leaving 6 bases between them. There are 12 residues in the CDR3. Per germline, CDR1 LNHDA and CDR2 SQIVND (reference sequence). Here the CDR3 DNA reads TGTGCCAGTAGTAACAAAGAAGAGACCCAGTACTTC. Residues: CASSNKEETQYF.

The genes are TRBV2 and TRBJ2-1; D remains unclear. From germline, CDR1 is SNHLY and CDR2 FYNNEI. This CDR3 is 12 amino acids long. With 7 bases removed from V and 3 bases from J, the gap between germline ends came to 7 bases. For the CDR3, the DNA is TGTGCCAGCACACTGGGCTACAATGAGCAGTTCTTC. Its translation is CASTLGYNEQFF.